This T cell receptor beta chain was identified during a study of CD8 T cells in Susac syndrome. The T cells that were sequenced for TCR beta were CD8+ and CD4+ cells from blood. While CD8+ and CD4+ T cells were isolated negatively, TEMRA cells were enriched by FACS. Roughly 0.45 to 1 ug RNA was reverse transcribed with random hexamers. With immunoSEQ multiplex PCR, TCR beta CDR3 was amplified across 54 Vbeta and 13 Jbeta. TCRdb reanalysed the immunoSEQ multiplex PCR reads using MiXCR and keeps one entry per CDR3 protein. The sample lists approximately 110,000 distinct CDR3 sequences; around 94% were seen once. In regard to this clonotype: Its antigen is unknown.

Study results and limitations: The study recognized that its TCR sequencing and HLA analysis covered a relatively small number of individuals.

Germline loops: CDR1 SGHTA, CDR2 FQGNSA. After removal of 2 bases from V and 5 bases from J, the junction contained 4 bases not matched to a gene. The CDR3 spans 14 residues. What was sequenced was CD4+ T cells from PBMCs. The TCR was taken from a human donor in good health. J is TRBJ2-5 and V is TRBV7-2; the match to TRBD2 covers 8 bases. CDR3 sequence: CASSLSGSLETQYF. CDR3 bases: TGTGCCAGCAGCTTAAGCGGGAGTTTGGAGACCCAGTACTTC.